This TCR beta chain was obtained from a study of T cell responses to AZD1222 COVID-19 vaccine. Overall study findings and caveats: No day 14 peak samples; only post-peak repertoires were characterized. Spike-specific TCR breadth and depth went up after people got two AZD1222 doses. Across the whole spike, CD4 TCRs peaked at regions 160-218 and 743-854. It should be noted that donors were predominantly white British and more often female, and clonal diversity was possibly underestimated.

Profiling relied on immunoSEQ multiplex PCR, and the TCRdb table lists in-frame clones only, not all of them. The repertoire holds more than 150,000 clones, with about 91% as singletons. The CDR3 spans 17 residues. V trimming: 1 base; J trimming: 0 bases; junction bases outside the gene matches: 5. CDR1 SGHNT and CDR2 YENEEA come from the germline V gene. As regards this clone: The antigen remains undetermined.

Specimen: peripheral blood, collected 28 days after the second AZD1222 dose. This clonotype was sampled from an adult who received the AZD1222 COVID-19 vaccine. The chain is built from TRBV11-3 and TRBJ2-1; 8 bases match TRBD2. CDR3 protein: CASSLGPGGSSYNEQFF. The CDR3 DNA reads TGTGCCAGCAGCTTAGGCCCGGGAGGGTCCTCCTACAATGAGCAGTTCTTC.